A single TCR beta chain is shown here with its context. Its antigen is currently unknown. This sample includes further DNA sequences coding for the same CDR3. This sample was taken from a study of shared clonotypes between healthy human individuals. About the research overall: The cohort comprised a couple of women and a few men. Their ages spanned 18 to 49 years.

Whole-study results and caveats: Around 4.7% of naive CD4 clonotypes were shared across a handful of donors.

The V gene lost 2 bases and the J gene lost 1 base, with 4 bases spanning the gap. Per the germline V gene, CDR1 is MDHEN and CDR2 is SYDVKM. The CDR3 is 13 residues long. Sequencing was at deep level. Only in-frame clones appear in the TCRdb table, and some are missing; sequencing was by immunoSEQ multiplex PCR. The sample shows roughly 2.5 million clones, about 92% of them seen only once. This rearrangement joins TRBV28 to TRBJ2-3; D gene ambiguous. The receptor was derived from a man younger than 35 in good health. Sequencing was performed on naive CD4+ T cells sorted from blood. As for subset: CD45RA+ positively selected. CDR3 coding DNA: TGTGCCAGCAGTTTAAAGGGCACAGATACGCAGTATTTT. Its translation: CASSLKGTDTQYF. Full variable domain (remainder filled in from reference TRBV28 and TRBJ2-3): DVKVTQSSRYLVKRTGEKVFLECVQDMDHENMFWYRQDPGLGLRLIYFSYDVKMKEKGDIPEGYSVSREKKERFSLILESASTNQTSMYLCASSLKGTDTQYFGPGTRLTVL.